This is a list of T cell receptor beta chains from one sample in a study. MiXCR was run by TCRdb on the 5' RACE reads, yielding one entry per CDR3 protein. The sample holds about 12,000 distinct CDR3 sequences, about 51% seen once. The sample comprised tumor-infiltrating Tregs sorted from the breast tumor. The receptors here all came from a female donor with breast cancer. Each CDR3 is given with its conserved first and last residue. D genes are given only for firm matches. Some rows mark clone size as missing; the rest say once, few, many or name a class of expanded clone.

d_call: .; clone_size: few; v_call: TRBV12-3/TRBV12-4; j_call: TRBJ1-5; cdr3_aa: CASSLRRSGSSGNQPQHF; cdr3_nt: TGTGCCAGCAGTCTCCGCAGGTCTGGGTCCTCCGGCAATCAGCCCCAGCATTTT
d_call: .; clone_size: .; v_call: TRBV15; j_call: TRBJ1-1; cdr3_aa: CATSSRSNTEAFF; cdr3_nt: TGTGCCACCAGCAGCAGGTCGAACACTGAAGCTTTCTTT
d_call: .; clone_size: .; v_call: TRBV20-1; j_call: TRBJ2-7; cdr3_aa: CSARGTYEQYF; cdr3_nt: TGCAGTGCTAGAGGAACCTACGAGCAGTACTTC
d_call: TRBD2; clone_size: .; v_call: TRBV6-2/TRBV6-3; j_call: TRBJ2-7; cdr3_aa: CASLSNWLAGAEQYF; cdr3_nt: TGTGCCAGCCTATCGAACTGGCTAGCGGGAGCCGAGCAGTACTTC
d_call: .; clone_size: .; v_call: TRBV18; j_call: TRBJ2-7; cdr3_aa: CASSPKDGAMTYEQYF; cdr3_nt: TGTGCCAGCTCTCCCAAGGACGGAGCGATGACCTACGAGCAGTACTTC
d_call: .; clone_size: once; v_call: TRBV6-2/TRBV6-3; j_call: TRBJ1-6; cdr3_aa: CASSHQRTPPNSPLHF; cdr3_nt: TGTGCCAGCAGCCACCAACGGACACCGCCTAATTCACCCCTCCACTTT
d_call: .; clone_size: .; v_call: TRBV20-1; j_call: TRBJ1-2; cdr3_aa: CSAQDSSDGYTF; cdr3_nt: TGCAGTGCTCAGGACAGCTCAGATGGCTACACCTTC
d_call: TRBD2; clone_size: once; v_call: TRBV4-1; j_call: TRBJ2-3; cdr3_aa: CAGSVAGGHSPDTDTQYF; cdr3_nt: TGCGCCGGCAGCGTAGCGGGAGGGCACTCCCCCGATACAGATACGCAGTATTTT
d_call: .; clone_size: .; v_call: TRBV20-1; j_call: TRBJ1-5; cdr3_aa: CSARSISNQPQHF; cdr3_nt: TGCAGTGCTAGGTCCATTAGCAATCAGCCCCAGCATTTT
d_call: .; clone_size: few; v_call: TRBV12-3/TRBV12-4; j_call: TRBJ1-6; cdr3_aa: CASQMYGSPLHF; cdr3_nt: TGTGCCAGCCAGATGTATGGTTCACCCCTCCACTTT
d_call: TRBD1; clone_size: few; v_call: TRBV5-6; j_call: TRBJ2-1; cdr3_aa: CASSWDSNNEQFF; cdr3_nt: TGTGCCAGCAGTTGGGACAGTAACAATGAGCAGTTCTTC
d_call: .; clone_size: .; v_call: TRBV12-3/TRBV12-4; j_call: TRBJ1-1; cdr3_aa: CVSGDLRGGAEAFF; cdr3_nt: TGTGTCAGCGGAGACCTCAGGGGTGGGGCTGAAGCTTTCTTT
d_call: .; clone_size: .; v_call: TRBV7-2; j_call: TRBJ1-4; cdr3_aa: CASSRTTNEKLFF; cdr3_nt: TGTGCCAGCAGCCGAACAACTAATGAAAAACTGTTTTTT
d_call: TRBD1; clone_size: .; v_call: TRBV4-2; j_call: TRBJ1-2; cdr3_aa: CASSQRDREYGYTF; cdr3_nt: TGTGCCAGCAGCCAACGGGACAGGGAATATGGCTACACCTTC
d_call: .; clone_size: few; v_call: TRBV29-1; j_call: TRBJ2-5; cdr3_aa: CSAVESQETQYF; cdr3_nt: TGCAGCGCCGTGGAGTCCCAAGAGACCCAGTACTTC
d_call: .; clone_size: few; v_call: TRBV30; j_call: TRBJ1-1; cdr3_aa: CAWTVNTEAFF; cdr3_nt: TGTGCCTGGACAGTGAACACTGAAGCTTTCTTT